This TCR beta chain appears in the sequencing data of a study of T cell responses to AZD1222 COVID-19 vaccine. Overall study results and limits: The span of vaccine-associated CD4 TCRs extended across spike, with dominance at 160-218 and 743-854. The donors showed a predominance of white British ancestry and of females, with possible underestimation of clonal diversity.

TCRdb's copy holds only in-frame clones and misses some; the assay was immunoSEQ multiplex PCR. This table has 95,000 to 150,000 clones, more than 65% appearing once. The length of the CDR3 is 13 residues. Germline CDR1 and CDR2: KGHSH and LQKENI. Trimming left V 3 bases short and J 0 bases short, with 5 bases between. Details on this clone: Its antigen is not identified.

The sequenced sample was peripheral blood, obtained 28 days after the second AZD1222 dose. The chain has TRBV18 and TRBJ1-1; unclear D gene. The receptor was isolated from an adult who received the AZD1222 COVID-19 vaccine. The CDR3 DNA sequence: TGTGCCAGCTCACCCACTATGAACACTGAAGCTTTCTTT. It codes for CASSPTMNTEAFF.